This T cell receptor beta chain appears in the sequencing data of a study of T cell responses to AZD1222 COVID-19 vaccine. As for the study in general: Second-dose timings of about 4 or about 12 weeks were pooled. Study-level points and caveats: A reported finding is that nearly half of spike-specific TCRs target unmutated variant regions.

Sequencing was performed with immunoSEQ multiplex PCR; in TCRdb, only in-frame clones are kept and a portion is missing. The sample lists under 200,000 clones, approximately 91% occurring once. The table lists this clone with a few counts. Its antigen is unidentified. The CDR3 sequence is 18 residues long. V shed 2 bases, J shed 0 bases, and the junction held 14 bases outside the gene matches. Germline V gene data show CDR1 as GTSNPN and CDR2 as SVGIG (reference sequence). The specimen was peripheral blood, collected on day 0 of AZD1222 vaccination. The chain has TRBV30 and TRBJ1-1; 8 positions agree with TRBD1. The sequence was collected from an adult in good health. CDR3 region: CAWSSWTGPSGVNTEAFF. Written as DNA, the CDR3 is TGTGCCTGGAGTTCGTGGACAGGGCCCTCCGGGGTGAACACTGAAGCTTTCTTT.